This T cell receptor (beta chain) comes out of a study of blood T cell repertoires in COVID-19. At the level of the study: Nucleic acid was either cDNA or gDNA, and it came from T cells, B-cell-depleted T cells, or PBMCs.

Germline V CDR1 and CDR2: SGHDN, FVKESK. CDR3 length equals 17 residues. V lost 4 bases, J lost 3 bases, and 12 bases stayed unmatched. Clones were sequenced by immunoSEQ multiplex PCR, and TCRdb holds only the in-frame ones, with some missing. This sample yields 30,000 to 35,000 clones, of which around 90% are seen a single time; about a tenth belongs to the top ten. The clonotype comes from a human donor with active COVID-19. The donor label of this sample is uncertain. What was sequenced was peripheral blood. This chain links TRBV14 with TRBJ1-3, with 7 bases matching TRBD1. The CDR3 nucleotides read TGTGCCAGCAGCCCGAACAGGGGTTACGTCTTTGGAAACACCATATATTTT. Protein: CASSPNRGYVFGNTIYF.